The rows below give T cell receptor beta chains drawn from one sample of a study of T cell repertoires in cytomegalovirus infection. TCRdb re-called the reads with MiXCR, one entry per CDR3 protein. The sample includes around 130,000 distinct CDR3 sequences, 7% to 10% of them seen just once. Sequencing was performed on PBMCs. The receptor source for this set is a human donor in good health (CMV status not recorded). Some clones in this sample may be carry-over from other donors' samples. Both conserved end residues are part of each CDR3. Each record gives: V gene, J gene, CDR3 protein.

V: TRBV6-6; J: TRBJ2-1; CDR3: CASSYQRGGNNEQFF
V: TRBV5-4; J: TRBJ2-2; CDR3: CASSLGHRSSSGELFF
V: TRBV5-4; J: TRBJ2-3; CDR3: CASSVDRPDTQYF
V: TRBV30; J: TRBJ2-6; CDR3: CAWSVRTGSSGANVLTF
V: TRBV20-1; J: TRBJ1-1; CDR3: CSARDEEALNTEAFF
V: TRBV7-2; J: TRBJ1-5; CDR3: CASSPSPGQPQHF
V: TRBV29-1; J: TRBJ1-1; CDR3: CSVLTGRTEAFF
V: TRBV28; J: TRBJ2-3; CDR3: CASSPPGLAGETDTQYF
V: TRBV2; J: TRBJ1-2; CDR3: CASSWDSYGYTF
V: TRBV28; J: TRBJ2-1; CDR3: CASSYTSTGKRNEQFF